The 27 T cell receptor beta chains below come from one sample, sequenced in a study of T cell changes during pregnancy in multiple sclerosis. Only in-frame clones appear in the TCRdb table, and some are missing; sequencing was by immunoSEQ multiplex PCR. The sample has over 55,000 clones, around 89% seen once. The specimen was peripheral blood, collected in the first trimester of pregnancy. The receptors were gathered from a female donor with multiple sclerosis, enrolled in a pregnancy study.

V usage is TRBV6-5 and J usage is TRBJ1-1; weak D call: TRBD1 (6 bases). The germline gives CDR1 MNHEY, CDR2 SVGAGI. The CDR3 runs to 13 residues. With 6 bases removed from V and 3 bases from J, the gap between germline ends came to 11 bases. The DNA for the CDR3 is TGTGCCAGCAGCCGCAACAGGGACACTGAAGCTTTCTTT. The encoded protein is CASSRNRDTEAFF.

CDR3 sequence: CASSSPGELFF. DNA for the CDR3: TGTGCCAGCAGCTCTCCCGGGGAGCTGTTTTTT. The rearrangement links TRBV5-8 to TRBJ2-2, with D uncertain. The germline CDR1 and CDR2 sequences are SGHTS and YDEGEE. Trimming left V 3 bases short and J 6 bases short, with 3 bases between. The CDR3 consists of 11 residues.

J is TRBJ2-1 and V is TRBV5-8, with a weak D call TRBD2 (6 bases). Germline V gene lookup returns CDR1 SGHTS and CDR2 YDEGEE. Deletions cut 1 base from V and 6 bases from J, with 11 bases between. The CDR3 is 14 residues long. CDR3 residues: CASSLSPGGNEQFF. CDR3 nucleotides: TGTGCCAGCAGCTTGTCTCCCGGGGGCAATGAGCAGTTCTTC.

The rearrangement uses TRBV6-6 and TRBJ1-5; perhaps TRBD1 as D (6 bases). Germline CDR1 is MNHNY and CDR2 is SVGAGI (reference sequence). The germline V and J ends were trimmed by 0 bases and 7 bases, with 10 bases remaining between them. The CDR3 consists of 14 residues. The CDR3 loop is CASSYSGGRQPQHF. In DNA, the CDR3 is TGTGCCAGCAGTTACTCCGGGGGGCGGCAGCCCCAGCATTTT.

V is TRBV29-1 and J is TRBJ2-1, with TRBD2 matching 8 bases. The CDR3 sequence is 13 residues long. Germline V gene data show CDR1 as SQVTM and CDR2 as ANQGSEA. V dropped 1 base and J dropped 7; count of bases not matched to a gene: 3. CDR3 coding DNA: TGCAGCGTTGAAGTTCGGGGGGGAAATGAGCAGTTCTTC. Its protein product is CSVEVRGGNEQFF.

V gene TRBV28 combines with J gene TRBJ2-7; TRBD1 might be the D (6 bases). CDR3 length: 14 residues. The V end lost 7 bases, the J end lost 3 bases, and 16 bases lay between the germline ends. Germline V lookup: CDR1 MDHEN, CDR2 SYDVKM. CDR3 DNA sequence: TGTGCCAGCACTATCCTAGGGGGAGTCTACGAGCAGTACTTC. It codes for CASTILGGVYEQYF.

The chain recombines TRBV2 with TRBJ1-2, with 9 positions matching TRBD1. CDR3 length: 15 residues. J gave up 7 bases and V 1 base, and 7 bases lay outside the gene matches. Germline V gene sequence: CDR1 SNHLY, CDR2 FYNNEI. The chain's CDR3 is CASSEEYRGRGGYTF. CDR3 coding DNA: TGTGCCAGCAGTGAAGAATACAGGGGGCGAGGTGGCTACACCTTC.

The rearrangement uses TRBV27 and TRBJ2-2; D is undetermined. V lost 5 bases to trimming and J lost 5 bases, with 6 bases between them. The germline V gene has CDR1 MNHEY and CDR2 SMNVEV (reference sequence). The CDR3 is 12 residues long. The DNA of the CDR3 is TGTGCCAGCAGTCTACCGACCGGGGAGCTGTTTTTT. Encoded protein: CASSLPTGELFF.

The V call is TRBV27, the J call TRBJ1-2; D unclear. Between the trimmed V and J ends, which lost 2 bases and 4 bases, there was a span of 11 bases. The CDR3 contains 14 residues. Per the germline V gene, CDR1 is MNHEY and CDR2 is SMNVEV (reference sequence). The CDR3 DNA follows: TGTGCCAGCAGTTTACTACCGGAGGGCTATGGCTACACCTTC. As protein: CASSLLPEGYGYTF.

This chain connects TRBV27 to TRBJ2-1; TRBD2 matches at 14 bases. CDR1 is MNHEY, CDR2 SMNVEV, per germline (reference sequence). The CDR3 contains 16 residues. J gave up 8 bases and V 5 bases, and 8 bases lay outside the gene matches. In DNA form, the CDR3 reads TGTGCCAGCAGTCGGGGGACTAGCGGGAGTACATATGAGCAGTTCTTC. It codes for CASSRGTSGSTYEQFF.

The rearrangement links TRBV7-8 to TRBJ2-5; possibly TRBD2 for D (6 bases). Germline V gene sequence: CDR1 SGHVS, CDR2 FQNEAQ. Trimming removed 3 bases at V and 5 bases at J, with 13 bases between. CDR3 size: 14 residues. The CDR3 here is CASSFGTREETQYF. In DNA form, the CDR3 reads TGTGCCAGCAGCTTCGGGACTCGGGAGGAGACCCAGTACTTC.

The rearrangement links TRBV6-4 to TRBJ2-3; 7 nucleotides match TRBD1. The V gene's germline CDR1 is MRHNA and CDR2 SNTAGT. J was trimmed by 2 bases and V by 4 bases; bases with no gene match: 6. There are 15 residues in the CDR3. The CDR3: CASSVGGGLTDTQYF. For the CDR3, the DNA is TGTGCCAGCAGTGTAGGGGGCGGTCTCACAGATACGCAGTATTTT.

In its sample, this clone was seen a few times. The J gene is TRBJ1-3, the V gene TRBV10-3, with 7 bases identical to TRBD1. Trimming cost V 5 bases and J 6 bases; bases outside gene matches: 7. The CDR3 is made up of 14 amino acids. Per germline, CDR1 ENHRY and CDR2 SYGVKD. The CDR3 loop is CAISRQGVENTIYF. The CDR3, as DNA: TGTGCCATCAGTAGACAGGGAGTAGAAAACACCATATATTTT.

This sequence joins TRBV5-1 and TRBJ1-3, with 7 bases identical to TRBD1. The J segment lost 3 bases and the V segment lost 3 bases, leaving 6 bases of the junction unmatched. Germline CDR1 SGHRS, CDR2 YFSETQ. The CDR3 contains 15 residues. In DNA, the CDR3 is TGCGCCAGCAGCTCCAACAGGGGCAGTGGAAACACCATATATTTT. It is translated as CASSSNRGSGNTIYF.

This chain uses TRBV7-2 with TRBJ1-2, with 8 bases fitting TRBD1. V was pared by 3 bases and J by 4 bases, with 7 bases of the junction left unmatched. The CDR3 length is 15 residues. Germline V lookup: CDR1 SGHTA, CDR2 FQGNSA. CDR3 nucleotide sequence: TGTGCCAGCAGCTTCTGGACAGGGTCTTCCTATGGCTACACCTTC. This gives the protein CASSFWTGSSYGYTF.

The V and J genes are TRBV6-1 and TRBJ2-5; 9 bases map to TRBD1. The V and J ends lost 4 bases and 2 bases, in that order; junction bases with no gene match: 8. There are 16 residues in the CDR3. Germline V gene lookup returns CDR1 MNHNS and CDR2 SASEGT. The CDR3 region has the DNA TGTGCCAGCAGTGTCCGGACAGGGGCCCTACAAGAGACCCAGTACTTC. Translation gives CASSVRTGALQETQYF.

The V call is TRBV5-1, the J call TRBJ2-1, with D tentatively TRBD1 (6 bases). CDR3 length: 15 amino acids. CDR1 and CDR2 from the germline V gene are SGHRS and YFSETQ. V shed 5 bases and J shed 8 bases, with 20 bases lying between them. This CDR3 is CASRLLPQGSDEQFF. In DNA form, the CDR3 reads TGCGCCAGCAGACTACTACCACAGGGATCCGATGAGCAGTTCTTC.

With regard to this clone: Different DNA sequences within this sample yield the same CDR3. The V gene is TRBV30, the J gene TRBJ2-5; TRBD1 matches 7 bases. Germline CDR1 and CDR2: GTSNPN and SVGIG (reference sequence). This CDR3 has 12 amino acids. V gave up 0 bases and J gave up 5 bases; unmatched junction bases: 0. This CDR3 reads CAWSVQGETQYF. DNA for the CDR3: TGTGCCTGGAGTGTACAGGGGGAGACCCAGTACTTC.

This clone has a single count. The rearrangement uses TRBV7-9 and TRBJ1-3, with 7 positions matching TRBD1. The CDR3 is 14 amino acids. Germline loops: CDR1 SEHNR, CDR2 FQNEAQ (reference sequence). V lost 7 bases, J lost 2 bases, and 5 bases stayed unmatched. Here the CDR3 DNA reads TGTGCCAGCACCGACAGGGTCACTGGAAACACCATATATTTT. Translation gives CASTDRVTGNTIYF.

This chain joins TRBV7-3 and TRBJ2-1; maybe TRBD1 (5 bases). The CDR3 runs 14 residues. The ends were cut back, 2 bases at V and 5 bases at J, with 10 bases in the middle. Germline V gene sequence: CDR1 SGHTA, CDR2 FQGTGA. CDR3 in DNA: TGTGCCAGCAGCTTACATCAGGGTAACAATGAGCAGTTCTTC. Encoded protein: CASSLHQGNNEQFF.

The chain combines TRBV27 with TRBJ1-1; perhaps TRBD1 as D (5 bases). The V gene's germline CDR1 is MNHEY and CDR2 SMNVEV (reference sequence). V was clipped by 6 bases and J by 6 bases, with 11 bases between them. This CDR3 region has 12 residues. The CDR3 region is CASRATGSEAFF. The CDR3 DNA is TGTGCCAGCAGGGCCACAGGCTCTGAAGCTTTCTTT.

This chain links TRBV29-1 with TRBJ1-4; tentatively, D is TRBD1 (5 bases). V was shortened by 0 bases and J by 3 bases, with 20 bases between the two germline ends. The germline V gene encodes CDR1 SQVTM and CDR2 ANQGSEA. The CDR3 has 18 amino acids. CDR3: CSVEDHRARQLANEKLFF. The DNA of the CDR3 is TGCAGCGTTGAAGATCATAGGGCAAGACAGTTGGCTAATGAAAAACTGTTTTTT.

The J gene is TRBJ2-3, the V gene TRBV7-9, with TRBD2 matching 10 bases. CDR1 SEHNR and CDR2 FQNEAQ come from the germline V gene (reference sequence). The CDR3 extends over 17 amino acids. V lost 1 base and J lost 4; bases outside the gene matches: 8. The CDR3 DNA reads as TGTGCCAGCAGCTTAGGGGTAGCGGGAGGACCCGCAGATACGCAGTATTTT. Translated, it gives CASSLGVAGGPADTQYF.

The chain couples TRBV30 to TRBJ2-3; 13 nucleotides match TRBD2. From germline, CDR1 is GTSNPN and CDR2 SVGIG (reference sequence). The CDR3 has 15 residues. J lost 8 bases, V lost 8 bases, and 13 bases had no gene match. The CDR3: CAGAALLAGGTTQYF. CDR3 DNA: TGTGCCGGAGCCGCGCTACTAGCGGGGGGGACTACGCAGTATTTT.

The chain uses TRBV6-5 and TRBJ2-3; 8 positions agree with TRBD1. The length of the CDR3 is 15 residues. The germline gives CDR1 MNHEY, CDR2 SVGAGI. The V and J ends lost 5 bases and 4 bases, in that order; junction bases with no gene match: 8. CDR3 bases: TGTGCCAGCAGTCTAGACAGGGGTCTGGCAGATACGCAGTATTTT. Its protein is CASSLDRGLADTQYF.

This rearrangement joins TRBV5-4 to TRBJ1-1; 8 bases align to TRBD1. Germline CDR1 SGHNT, CDR2 YYREEE (reference sequence). The CDR3 loop spans 14 amino acids. V gave up 3 bases and J gave up 1 base; unmatched junction bases: 2. The CDR3 DNA follows: TGTGCCAGCAGCTATGGACAGGGGAACACTGAAGCTTTCTTT. This translates into CASSYGQGNTEAFF.

The gene calls are TRBV20-1 and TRBJ2-1; the D gene could be TRBD1 or TRBD2 (6 bases each). CDR3 size: 11 residues. From germline, CDR1 is DFQATT and CDR2 SNEGSKA (reference sequence). Trimming removed 7 bases at V and 9 bases at J, with 13 bases between. The CDR3 is CSVRGAAEQFF. For the CDR3, the DNA is TGCAGTGTTAGGGGGGCGGCTGAGCAGTTCTTC.